The 27 T cell receptor beta chains listed next were all sequenced from one sample in a study of control samples from healthy donors and cancer patients. The method was immunoSEQ multiplex PCR; TCRdb's version includes in-frame clones alone and lacks a portion of them. The table records about 77,000 clones, around 94% of them present only once. The specimen was blood. These receptors were collected from a woman aged 60 to 75 in good health.

The chain uses TRBV7-9 and TRBJ2-1; 11 positions match TRBD2. Germline CDR1 is SEHNR and CDR2 is FQNEAQ (reference sequence). The CDR3 covers 15 residues. The V segment lost 2 bases and the J segment 10 bases; nucleotides outside the gene matches: 7. The CDR3 here is CASSLRLAGYEEQFF. Here the CDR3 DNA reads TGTGCCAGCAGCTTAAGACTAGCGGGATACGAAGAGCAGTTCTTC.

This rearrangement joins TRBV7-3 to TRBJ2-7; maybe TRBD2 (6 bases). The V end was cut by 2 bases, the J end by 5 bases, with 19 bases between. Germline CDR1 SGHTA, CDR2 FQGTGA. The CDR3 extends over 16 amino acids. The CDR3 here is CASSLGGNPKGNEQYF. DNA of the CDR3: TGTGCCAGCAGCTTAGGGGGGAACCCCAAGGGGAACGAGCAGTACTTC.

The J gene is TRBJ1-2, the V gene TRBV28, with 10 bases that match TRBD1. CDR1 and CDR2 (germline): MDHEN, SYDVKM. The CDR3 is 13 amino acids. The V and J ends lost 6 bases and 7 bases, in that order; junction bases with no gene match: 5. The CDR3 here is CASRWDRGFGYTF. Here the CDR3 DNA reads TGTGCCAGCAGGTGGGACAGGGGATTTGGCTACACCTTC.

The chain carries TRBV18 and TRBJ2-1; 11 nucleotides agree with TRBD2. V lost 8 bases, J lost 5 bases, and 5 bases stayed unmatched. The CDR3 consists of 14 residues. Per the germline V gene, CDR1 is KGHSH and CDR2 is LQKENI. The CDR3 coding sequence is TGTGCCAGCCGCGGGACTAGCGGTAACAATGAGCAGTTCTTC. This codes for CASRGTSGNNEQFF.

The chain carries TRBV7-2 and TRBJ2-1; TRBD1 might be the D (5 bases). Germline CDR1 reads SGHTA; CDR2 reads FQGNSA. V lost 0 bases to trimming and J lost 7 bases, with 10 bases between them. This CDR3 comprises 14 residues. As DNA, the CDR3 is TGTGCCAGCAGCTTAGCCAGGGTTGTGAATGAGCAGTTCTTC. It encodes CASSLARVVNEQFF.

This rearrangement joins TRBV12-2 to TRBJ1-5; TRBD1, the D gene given by the table, was not confirmed from the DNA. TRBV12-2 is a listed pseudogene. The CDR3 totals 16 residues. CDR3 residues: CASRLAGRGSNQPQHF. The CDR3 DNA is TGTGCAAGTCGCTTAGCGGGCAGGGGAAGCAATCAGCCCCAGCATTTT.

V and J are TRBV9 and TRBJ1-1; the match to TRBD1 covers 8 bases. In germline, CDR1 is SGDLS, CDR2 YYNGEE. The CDR3 sequence is 16 residues long. V dropped 3 bases and J dropped 4; count of bases not matched to a gene: 11. CDR3 sequence: CASSARDRFLGTEAFF. Written as DNA, the CDR3 is TGTGCCAGCAGCGCCCGGGACAGGTTTTTGGGCACTGAAGCTTTCTTT.

V usage is TRBV2 and J usage is TRBJ2-3; no definite D call. This CDR3 spans 13 amino acids. CDR1 is SNHLY, CDR2 FYNNEI, per germline. V was pared by 7 bases and J by 8 bases, with 16 bases between. Here the CDR3 reads CASNLAPDGTQYF. The CDR3 DNA sequence: TGTGCCAGCAACCTGGCACCGGATGGTACGCAGTATTTT.

CDR3 DNA: TGTGCCAGCAGTGAACCCCGGGACACCTCGGCTAATGAAAAACTGTTTTTT. Translated: CASSEPRDTSANEKLFF. The chain has TRBV25-1 and TRBJ1-4; tentative D call: TRBD1 (6 bases). The CDR3 contains 17 residues. Trimming stripped 2 bases from V and 3 bases from J, with 16 bases between. Germline V gives CDR1 MGHDK, CDR2 SYGVNS. Using reference TRBV25-1 and TRBJ1-4 for the parts outside the CDR3, the full variable domain is EADIYQTPRYLVIGTGKKITLECSQTMGHDKMYWYQQDPGMELHLIHYSYGVNSTEKGDLSSESTVSRIRTEHFPLTLESARPSHTSQYLCASSEPRDTSANEKLFFGSGTQLSVL.

This chain uses TRBV3-1 (or the pseudogene TRBV3-2) with TRBJ2-1, with 7 bases fitting TRBD1. In germline, CDR1 is LGHDT, CDR2 YNNKEL (reference sequence). Germline trimming cut 1 base from V and 4 bases from J; bases unmatched to any gene: 4. CDR3 length equals 15 residues. The CDR3 sequence is CASSQGGQPYNEQFF. The CDR3 DNA is TGTGCCAGCAGCCAAGGGGGACAGCCGTACAATGAGCAGTTCTTC.

V usage is TRBV28 and J usage is TRBJ2-7, with 10 bases that match TRBD1. Per the germline V gene, CDR1 is MDHEN and CDR2 is SYDVKM. V shed 5 bases, J shed 9 bases, and the junction held 16 bases outside the gene matches. This CDR3 spans 16 amino acids. This CDR3 is CASSHGTGALRGGQYF. DNA for the CDR3: TGTGCCAGCAGTCACGGGACAGGGGCGTTAAGAGGCGGGCAGTACTTC.

The gene calls are TRBV6-6 and TRBJ2-1; possibly TRBD2 for D (6 bases). CDR3 length: 15 amino acids. Germline V lookup: CDR1 MNHNY, CDR2 SVGAGI (reference sequence). Trimming removed 4 bases from V and 7 bases from J, with 17 bases in between. Here the CDR3 reads CASSSRGTEANEQFF. The CDR3 nucleotides are TGTGCCAGCAGTTCCCGGGGGACCGAGGCGAATGAGCAGTTCTTC.

This clone was seen just once. This chain uses TRBV6-6 with TRBJ2-5; maybe TRBD1 (5 bases). The CDR3 consists of 15 residues. Germline loops: CDR1 MNHNY, CDR2 SVGAGI (reference sequence). Trimming left V 6 bases short and J 5 bases short, with 19 bases between. CDR3 coding DNA: TGTGCCAGCAGCCCTAGAAAGACAGTCCGGGAGACCCAGTACTTC. Translated, it gives CASSPRKTVRETQYF.

The J gene is TRBJ1-1, the V gene TRBV6-5; D is unresolved. This CDR3 comprises 10 residues. Germline CDR1 and CDR2: MNHEY and SVGAGI. V lost 8 bases, J lost 1 base, and 2 bases lay in between. CDR3: CASPNTEAFF. The CDR3 DNA reads TGTGCCAGCCCGAACACTGAAGCTTTCTTT.

V is TRBV5-1 and J is TRBJ1-1; 8 bases agree with TRBD1. The CDR3 spans 14 residues. V shed 3 bases, J shed 4 bases, and the junction held 5 bases outside the gene matches. Germline V gives CDR1 SGHRS, CDR2 YFSETQ. The CDR3: CASSYRQGFTEAFF. CDR3 DNA: TGCGCCAGCAGCTACCGACAGGGGTTCACTGAAGCTTTCTTT.

J is TRBJ2-7 and V is TRBV4-1, with TRBD1 matching over 9 bases. Trimming took 2 bases from V and 4 from J; bases not matched to a gene: 6. Germline V CDR1 and CDR2: MGHRA, YSYEKL. This CDR3 has 15 residues. The CDR3 nucleotides read TGCGCCAGCAGCCAATTACCGGGACAGGGTTACGAGCAGTACTTC. Translation gives CASSQLPGQGYEQYF.

The chain links TRBV4-3 to TRBJ2-7, with 7 bases lining up with TRBD1. Germline V gene lookup returns CDR1 LGHNA and CDR2 YSLEER. V lost 4 bases to trimming and J lost 0 bases; unmatched junction nucleotides: 3. This CDR3 is 14 amino acids long. The CDR3 region has the DNA TGCGCCAGCAGCCCCCGGGACAGCTCCTACGAGCAGTACTTC. This sequence encodes CASSPRDSSYEQYF.

This clone was detected once. The chain employs TRBV7-2 and TRBJ1-1; D remains unclear. V lost 5 bases to trimming and J lost 1 base, with 20 bases between them. This CDR3 contains 17 residues. Germline V CDR1 and CDR2: SGHTA, FQGNSA. The CDR3 is CASSQDPPMMGNTEAFF. CDR3 bases: TGTGCCAGCAGCCAGGATCCCCCTATGATGGGGAACACTGAAGCTTTCTTT.

CDR3 loop: CASSPSTAYEQYF. CDR3 coding DNA: TGTGCCAGCAGCCCGTCGACAGCCTACGAGCAGTACTTC. The chain carries TRBV5-6 and TRBJ2-7; D is possibly TRBD1 (5 bases). Looked up from germline, CDR1 is SGHDT and CDR2 is YYEEEE. V lost 4 bases to trimming and J lost 2 bases, with 10 bases between them. CDR3 size: 13 residues.

The V gene is TRBV11-2, the J gene TRBJ2-1, with D possibly matching TRBD1 (6 bases). Germline loops: CDR1 SGHAT, CDR2 FQNNGV. Deletions cut 4 bases from V and 6 bases from J, with 19 bases between. This CDR3 spans 16 amino acids. The CDR3 reads CASSSIRGPPRNEQFF. The CDR3 bases are TGTGCCAGCAGCTCCATCAGGGGTCCACCCCGCAATGAGCAGTTCTTC.

CDR3 in DNA: TGTGCCAGCAGTTTAACCTTTTCAACGGCTGGCTACACCTTC. It codes for CASSLTFSTAGYTF. The chain is built from TRBV28 and TRBJ1-2, with no clear D. The V and J ends lost 2 bases and 7 bases respectively, with 14 bases between them. This CDR3 has 14 amino acids. Germline V gene sequence: CDR1 MDHEN, CDR2 SYDVKM.

This clone was seen once. The V and J genes are TRBV10-3 and TRBJ2-3; D is unresolved. The CDR3 extends over 13 amino acids. Germline V gene data show CDR1 as ENHRY and CDR2 as SYGVKD. Trimming took off 2 bases at V and 4 bases at J, with 7 bases between the two ends. The CDR3 coding sequence is TGTGCCATCAGTGAGGTGAGCGCAGATACGCAGTATTTT. This translates into CAISEVSADTQYF.

CDR3: CASRLATGELFF. For the CDR3, the DNA is TGTGCAAGTCGCTTAGCCACCGGGGAGCTGTTTTTT. The chain couples TRBV12-2 to TRBJ2-2. TRBV12-2 has pseudogene status. The CDR3 contains 12 residues.

The sample holds one count of this clone. V and J are TRBV19 and TRBJ2-7, with a possible D match to TRBD2 (5 bases). Trimming took off 3 bases at V and 4 bases at J, with 10 bases between the two ends. CDR3 length equals 13 residues. Germline V gene sequence: CDR1 LNHDA, CDR2 SQIVND (reference sequence). The CDR3: CASSMSGGYEQYF. DNA of the CDR3: TGTGCCAGTAGTATGAGCGGTGGGTACGAGCAGTACTTC.

The rearrangement uses TRBV4-1 and TRBJ1-5; D may be TRBD1 (6 bases). CDR3 length: 15 residues. Germline CDR1 MGHRA, CDR2 YSYEKL. Trimming stripped 2 bases from V and 9 bases from J, with 17 bases between. The chain's CDR3 is CASSQSQDSQWPQHF. The CDR3 DNA reads TGCGCCAGCAGCCAATCCCAGGACAGTCAATGGCCCCAGCATTTT.

The V and J genes are TRBV21-1 and TRBJ2-1; TRBD1 is the table's D call and was not checked against the DNA. TRBV21-1 is noted as a pseudogene. The CDR3 is made up of 16 amino acids. This CDR3 is CASSKGQGRPYNEQFF. DNA for the CDR3: TGTGCCAGCAGCAAGGGACAGGGTCGCCCCTACAATGAGCAGTTCTTC.

The chain joins TRBV28 to TRBJ1-5, with 12 bases that match TRBD1. CDR3 length: 16 residues. V was clipped by 5 bases and J by 8 bases; unmatched bases: 10. Per the germline V gene, CDR1 is MDHEN and CDR2 is SYDVKM. The CDR3 nucleotides read TGTGCCAGCAGTCCGTGGGACAGGGGGCCCTTTAAGCCCCAGCATTTT. It is translated as CASSPWDRGPFKPQHF.